A single sample is the source of the 25 T cell receptor beta chains below, sequenced in a study of B cell selection in AIRE deficiency. Repertoires were generated with immunoSEQ multiplex PCR, while TCRdb's copy carries only in-frame clones and drops some. The sample has about 26,000 clones, about 90% seen once; the top ten hold approximately 1.1%. The regulatory T cell sort gate was CD4+CD25hiCD127low/negative. The source material was CD4+CD25+ Tregs sorted from PBMCs. All receptors derive from a human donor in good health.

The chain is built from TRBV9 and TRBJ2-1; TRBD2 agrees at 12 bases. V lost 4 bases and J lost 9; bases outside the gene matches: 14. This CDR3 has 17 amino acids. Germline lookup yields CDR1 SGDLS and CDR2 YYNGEE. The chain's CDR3 is CASSPARASGGAGEQFF. The DNA for the CDR3 is TGTGCCAGCAGCCCGGCCCGGGCTAGCGGGGGGGCGGGTGAGCAGTTCTTC.

The CDR3 coding sequence is TGCGCCAGCAGCTTGGGACAGGGCGGTGGCTACACCTTC. Translating gives CASSLGQGGGYTF. The gene calls are TRBV5-1 and TRBJ1-2; 7 nucleotides line up with TRBD1. The CDR3 has 13 residues. In germline, CDR1 is SGHRS, CDR2 YFSETQ. The J segment lost 7 bases and the V segment lost 0 bases, leaving 3 bases of the junction unmatched. Full variable domain (rest looked up from reference TRBV5-1 and TRBJ1-2): KAGVTQTPRYLIKTRGQQVTLSCSPISGHRSVSWYQQTPGQGLQFLFEYFSETQRNKGNFPGRFSGRQFSNSRSEMNVSTLELGDSALYLCASSLGQGGGYTFGSGTRLTVV.

V and J are TRBV7-2 and TRBJ2-3, with TRBD2 as a possible D gene (7 bases). Trimming took 3 bases from V and 5 from J, leaving 12 bases between them. The germline V gene encodes CDR1 SGHTA and CDR2 FQGNSA. The length of the CDR3 is 14 residues. CDR3 DNA: TGTGCCAGCAGCTTGGGGGGGGGCAGAGATACGCAGTATTTT. Encoded protein: CASSLGGGRDTQYF.

This clone was found once. The gene calls are TRBV6-5 and TRBJ1-6; TRBD1 matches 8 bases. The J segment lost 2 bases and the V segment lost 10 bases, leaving 7 bases of the junction unmatched. CDR3 size: 15 residues. Germline V gene lookup returns CDR1 MNHEY and CDR2 SVGAGI. The CDR3 loop reads CATLQGATYNSPLHF. The CDR3 nucleotides are TGTGCCACCCTCCAGGGGGCCACCTATAATTCACCCCTCCACTTT.

CDR3 bases: TGTGCCAGCAGTGAAGGCGGCAGGGGAATGGGCTACACCTTC. It specifies CASSEGGRGMGYTF. J is TRBJ1-2 and V is TRBV2, with a possible D match to TRBD1 (6 bases). Germline V CDR1 and CDR2: SNHLY, FYNNEI. V lost 1 base and J lost 8, with 14 bases in between. CDR3 size: 14 residues.

This chain joins TRBV19 and TRBJ2-1; 11 bases are shared with TRBD2. Germline values: CDR1 LNHDA, CDR2 SQIVND (reference sequence). CDR3 length: 15 residues. V dropped 4 bases and J dropped 8; count of bases not matched to a gene: 7. CDR3 DNA: TGTGCCAGTAGTAGAGTAGCGGGGGGGCGCTATGAGCAGTTCTTC. This gives the protein CASSRVAGGRYEQFF.

A single count supports this clone. The V and J genes are TRBV5-1 and TRBJ2-7; TRBD1 matches 10 bases. This CDR3 is 15 amino acids long. Germline V gene lookup returns CDR1 SGHRS and CDR2 YFSETQ. Germline trimming cut 0 bases from V and 5 bases from J; bases unmatched to any gene: 5. The CDR3 here is CASSLAGQGFDEQYF. DNA for the CDR3: TGCGCCAGCAGCTTGGCGGGACAGGGGTTCGACGAGCAGTACTTC.

The chain couples TRBV10-3 to TRBJ1-2; 7 bases line up with TRBD1. With 2 bases clipped from V and 2 bases from J, the junction kept 2 bases outside the gene matches. The CDR3 runs 14 residues. Germline assignment: CDR1 ENHRY and CDR2 SYGVKD. The CDR3 DNA reads as TGTGCCATCAGTGAGCGGACAGGCAACTATGGCTACACCTTC. As protein: CAISERTGNYGYTF.

This clone was picked up one time. The chain combines TRBV5-6 with TRBJ1-4; TRBD1 agrees at 11 bases. J gave up 7 bases and V 0 bases, and 2 bases lay outside the gene matches. In germline, CDR1 is SGHDT, CDR2 YYEEEE. The CDR3 is 15 residues long. The CDR3 loop is CASSLGTGGLEKLFF. CDR3 nucleotides: TGTGCCAGCAGCTTGGGGACAGGGGGCCTTGAAAAACTGTTTTTT.

The rearrangement joins TRBV7-9 to TRBJ2-7, with D tentatively TRBD1 or TRBD2 (5 bases each). CDR3 length: 14 amino acids. Trimming removed 5 bases from V and 8 bases from J, with 19 bases in between. CDR1 and CDR2 (germline): SEHNR, FQNEAQ (reference sequence). The CDR3 sequence: CASSPQGTSGKQYF. The CDR3 bases are TGTGCCAGCAGCCCCCAAGGGACCTCGGGGAAGCAGTACTTC.

The count of this clone is one. The genes are TRBV7-9 and TRBJ2-7; the match to TRBD1 covers 11 bases. Trimming removed 5 bases from V and 4 bases from J; junction bases left unmatched: 10. Germline values: CDR1 SEHNR, CDR2 FQNEAQ (reference sequence). The CDR3 has 16 amino acids. The CDR3 DNA follows: TGTGCCAGCAGCCTAGACTACGGGACAGGGGGGTACGAGCAGTACTTC. Its translation is CASSLDYGTGGYEQYF.

This clone was observed a few times. The chain carries TRBV7-8 and TRBJ2-7, with D uncertain. The ends were cut back, 4 bases at V and 2 bases at J, with 3 bases in the middle. The V gene's germline CDR1 is SGHVS and CDR2 FQNEAQ. This CDR3 region has 11 residues. The CDR3 loop is CASSSAYEQYF. In DNA form, the CDR3 reads TGTGCCAGCAGCTCTGCCTACGAGCAGTACTTC.

The V gene is TRBV7-2, the J gene TRBJ1-1; unclear D gene. Trimming cost V 2 bases and J 10 bases, with 17 bases left between them. The CDR3 is 14 residues long. Germline V gene sequence: CDR1 SGHTA, CDR2 FQGNSA. The CDR3 nucleotides are TGTGCCAGCAGCTTAAGAGTTTGGCAGTTCGGAGCTTTCTTT. It yields the protein CASSLRVWQFGAFF. Looking up the rest from reference TRBV7-2 and TRBJ1-1 gives the full variable domain: GAGVSQSPSNKVTEKGKDVELRCDPISGHTALYWYRQSLGQGLEFLIYFQGNSAPDKSGLPSDRFSAERTGGSVSTLTIQRTQQEDSAVYLCASSLRVWQFGAFFGQGTRLTVV.

V gene TRBV7-9 combines with J gene TRBJ2-1; 9 positions match TRBD2. V lost 5 bases to trimming and J lost 5 bases; unmatched junction nucleotides: 13. Germline loops: CDR1 SEHNR, CDR2 FQNEAQ (reference sequence). The CDR3 extends over 17 amino acids. The CDR3 protein is CASSPLAGAPRHNEQFF. CDR3 DNA: TGTGCCAGCAGCCCCTTAGCGGGGGCCCCGAGACACAATGAGCAGTTCTTC.

This chain uses TRBV28 with TRBJ2-7; D call uncertain. V gave up 6 bases and J gave up 6 bases, with 18 bases separating them. This CDR3 has 14 amino acids. The germline V gene encodes CDR1 MDHEN and CDR2 SYDVKM. The CDR3 loop reads CASRPYLDLGEQYF. DNA of the CDR3: TGTGCCAGCAGACCGTACTTGGACCTCGGCGAGCAGTACTTC.

The rearrangement links TRBV19 to TRBJ1-4, with TRBD1 identical over 7 bases. Germline CDR1 is LNHDA and CDR2 is SQIVND (reference sequence). V trimming: 5 bases; J trimming: 4 bases; junction bases outside the gene matches: 7. The length of the CDR3 is 15 residues. CDR3 sequence reads: CASSPRDRHNEKLFF. For the CDR3, the DNA is TGTGCCAGTAGTCCCCGGGACAGACATAATGAAAAACTGTTTTTT.

The chain joins TRBV19 to TRBJ1-1, with D uncertain. The germline CDR1 and CDR2 sequences are LNHDA and SQIVND (reference sequence). Trimming left V 5 bases short and J 4 bases short, with 14 bases between. The CDR3 covers 14 residues. The CDR3 DNA follows: TGTGCCAGTAGTCGACCTACAGCGGGCACTGAAGCTTTCTTT. Protein sequence: CASSRPTAGTEAFF.

The rearrangement joins TRBV7-9 to TRBJ2-7, with a tentative D call TRBD2 (5 bases). Germline CDR1 and CDR2: SEHNR and FQNEAQ (reference sequence). The CDR3 covers 15 residues. Deletions cut 7 bases from V and 0 bases from J, with 16 bases between. The CDR3 region is CASTKRGMNSYEQYF. The CDR3 region has the DNA TGTGCCAGCACTAAACGAGGGATGAACTCCTACGAGCAGTACTTC.

The rearrangement joins TRBV19 to TRBJ1-2, with 9 bases identical to TRBD1. The CDR3 has 17 amino acids. J was trimmed by 3 bases and V by 5 bases; bases with no gene match: 13. Germline CDR1 is LNHDA and CDR2 is SQIVND (reference sequence). CDR3 in DNA: TGTGCCAGTAGTTTCCCCCGCGGGGGACAGGGCTACTATGGCTACACCTTC. The encoded protein is CASSFPRGGQGYYGYTF.

This rearrangement joins TRBV11-2 to TRBJ1-6, with 8 bases lining up with TRBD1. Germline V gene sequence: CDR1 SGHAT, CDR2 FQNNGV. This CDR3 has 16 amino acids. V trimming: 4 bases; J trimming: 3 bases; junction bases outside the gene matches: 5. This chain's CDR3 is CASSSTRGHYNSPLHF. The DNA for the CDR3 is TGTGCCAGCAGCTCTACCAGGGGGCACTATAATTCACCCCTCCACTTT. The variable domain in full, completed from reference TRBV11-2 and TRBJ1-6, reads EAGVAQSPRYKIIEKRQSVAFWCNPISGHATLYWYQQILGQGPKLLIQFQNNGVVDDSQLPKDRFSAERLKGVDSTLKIQPAKLEDSAVYLCASSSTRGHYNSPLHFGNGTRLTVT.

The chain uses TRBV7-9 and TRBJ1-4; D uncertain. Germline V gene data show CDR1 as SEHNR and CDR2 as FQNEAQ (reference sequence). V was trimmed by 1 base and J by 2 bases, leaving 5 bases between them. There are 14 residues in the CDR3. The CDR3 coding sequence is TGTGCCAGCAGCTTAGAATGGACTAATGAAAAACTGTTTTTT. This codes for CASSLEWTNEKLFF.

V usage is TRBV5-6 and J usage is TRBJ1-2; D not resolved. The CDR3 loop spans 13 amino acids. With 3 bases removed from V and 4 bases from J, the gap between germline ends came to 10 bases. Germline loops: CDR1 SGHDT, CDR2 YYEEEE. The CDR3 DNA is TGTGCCAGCAGCTCGTCCCTCCCCTATGGCTACACCTTC. Translating it yields CASSSSLPYGYTF.

This clone was observed a single time. The chain recombines TRBV7-2 with TRBJ1-1, with D possibly being TRBD1 (5 bases). Germline V CDR1 and CDR2: SGHTA, FQGNSA. This CDR3 comprises 15 residues. The V end was cut by 6 bases, the J end by 1 base, with 15 bases between. CDR3 region: CASRINQGENTEAFF. The CDR3 nucleotides are TGTGCCAGCAGAATAAACCAGGGAGAGAACACTGAAGCTTTCTTT.

This clone appeared once. For the CDR3, the DNA is TGTGCCAGTACCATGGGTGGCGGGCCGGGGCCCCAGCATTTT. It specifies CASTMGGGPGPQHF. This chain uses TRBV19 with TRBJ1-5; D is uncertain. The CDR3 has 14 residues. Germline CDR1 LNHDA, CDR2 SQIVND (reference sequence). V lost 7 bases and J lost 9, with 19 bases in between.

The chain links TRBV15 to TRBJ1-1, with a weak D call TRBD1 (5 bases). CDR1 LNHNV and CDR2 YYDKDF come from the germline V gene (reference sequence). The length of the CDR3 is 13 residues. V lost 1 base to trimming and J lost 7 bases, with 10 bases between them. DNA of the CDR3: TGTGCCACCAGCAGAGGGGGCGGCCATGAAGCTTTCTTT. Translating it yields CATSRGGGHEAFF. The complete variable domain, with remaining parts taken from reference TRBV15 and TRBJ1-1, reads DAMVIQNPRYQVTQFGKPVTLSCSQTLNHNVMYWYQQKSSQAPKLLFHYYDKDFNNEADTPDNFQSRRPNTSFCFLDIRSPGLGDTAMYLCATSRGGGHEAFFGQGTRLTVV.